The clone carrying this T cell receptor (beta chain) showed up just once. What it binds is unknown. Other nucleotide sequences from this sample produce the same CDR3. The sample is drawn from a study of cytomegalovirus exposure and HLA in healthy donors. The CDR3 runs 14 residues. Looked up from germline, CDR1 is LNHDA and CDR2 is SQIVND (reference sequence). The V end was cut by 6 bases, the J end by 2 bases, with 10 bases between. Broader study findings: When analyzed later, a missense DCLRE1C variant was found to be linked to TCR beta V- and J-gene trimming. Cytomegalovirus-associated status was assigned to around 160 TCR beta chains.

PCR was performed using 60 Vbeta and 13 Jbeta primers. Authors' analysis steps: Among the unique TCR beta chains that a later analysis counted, about 81 million in all, 10 million to 14 million were shared. Produced via immunoSEQ multiplex PCR; TCRdb's table is partial and in-frame only. That table is the source of V, J and clone size, and D and trimming were worked out from the DNA. Of 130,000 or so clones listed, more than 60% are singletons. This chain uses TRBV19 with TRBJ2-2; no clear D gene. Sequencing input: PBMCs. The receptor was isolated from a woman aged 60-75 years in good health and CMV-seronegative. As DNA, the CDR3 is TGTGCCAGTAGCGCTATGACTAACACCGGGGAGCTGTTTTTT. This encodes CASSAMTNTGELFF.